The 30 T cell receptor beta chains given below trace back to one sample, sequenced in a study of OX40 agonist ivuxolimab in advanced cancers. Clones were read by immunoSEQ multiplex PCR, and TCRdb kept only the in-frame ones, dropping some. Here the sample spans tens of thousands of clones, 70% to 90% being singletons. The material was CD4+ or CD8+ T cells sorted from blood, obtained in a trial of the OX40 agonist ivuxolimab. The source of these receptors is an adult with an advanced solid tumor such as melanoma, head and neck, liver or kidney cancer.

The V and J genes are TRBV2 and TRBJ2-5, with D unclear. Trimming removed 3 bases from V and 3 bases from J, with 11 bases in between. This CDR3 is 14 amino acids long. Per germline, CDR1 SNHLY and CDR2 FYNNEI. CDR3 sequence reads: CASSELAKEETQYF. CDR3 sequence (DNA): TGTGCCAGCAGTGAGTTGGCCAAGGAAGAGACCCAGTACTTC. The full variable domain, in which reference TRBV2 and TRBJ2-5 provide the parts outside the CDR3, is EPEVTQTPSHQVTQMGQEVILRCVPISNHLYFYWYRQILGQKVEFLVSFYNNEISEKSEIFDDQFSVERPDGSNFTLKIRSTKLEDSAMYFCASSELAKEETQYFGPGTRLLVL.

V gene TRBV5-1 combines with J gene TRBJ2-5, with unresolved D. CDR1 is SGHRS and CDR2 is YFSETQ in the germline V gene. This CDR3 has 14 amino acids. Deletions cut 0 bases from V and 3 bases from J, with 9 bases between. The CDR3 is CASSLDDWEETQYF. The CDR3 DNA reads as TGCGCCAGCAGCTTGGATGACTGGGAAGAGACCCAGTACTTC.

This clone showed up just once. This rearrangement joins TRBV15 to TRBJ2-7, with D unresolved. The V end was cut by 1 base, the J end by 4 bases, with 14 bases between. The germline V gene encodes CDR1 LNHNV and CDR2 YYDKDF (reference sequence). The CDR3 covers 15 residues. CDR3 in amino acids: CATSRAPAGGYEQYF. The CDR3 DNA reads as TGTGCCACCAGCAGAGCCCCGGCTGGTGGATACGAGCAGTACTTC.

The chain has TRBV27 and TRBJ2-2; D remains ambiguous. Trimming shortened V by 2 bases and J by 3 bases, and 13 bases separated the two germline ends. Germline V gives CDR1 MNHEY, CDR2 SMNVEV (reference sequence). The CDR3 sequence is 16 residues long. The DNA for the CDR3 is TGTGCCAGCAGTTTAAGGGCGTTGTATGACACCGGGGAGCTGTTTTTT. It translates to CASSLRALYDTGELFF.

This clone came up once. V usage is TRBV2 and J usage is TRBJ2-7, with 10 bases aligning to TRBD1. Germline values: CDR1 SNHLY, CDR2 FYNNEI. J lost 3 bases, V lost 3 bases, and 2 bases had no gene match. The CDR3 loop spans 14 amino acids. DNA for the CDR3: TGTGCCAGCAGTGATAGGGACAGGGGCTACGAGCAGTACTTC. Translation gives CASSDRDRGYEQYF.

CDR3 nucleotides: TGTGCCAGCAGCTTAACGGGGCGGGAGGTCACAGATACGCAGTATTTT. It codes for CASSLTGREVTDTQYF. V gene TRBV7-3 combines with J gene TRBJ2-3, with 8 bases matching TRBD2. Germline-derived CDR1 and CDR2 are SGHTA and FQGTGA. The V gene end was trimmed by 0 bases and the J gene end by 2 bases; junction bases not matched to a gene: 4. This CDR3 spans 16 amino acids.

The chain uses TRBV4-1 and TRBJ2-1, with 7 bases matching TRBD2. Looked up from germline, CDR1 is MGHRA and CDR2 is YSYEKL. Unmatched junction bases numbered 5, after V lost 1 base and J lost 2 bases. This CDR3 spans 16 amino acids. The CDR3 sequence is CASSQVGGGAYNEQFF. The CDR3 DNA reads TGCGCCAGCAGCCAAGTAGGCGGGGGAGCCTACAATGAGCAGTTCTTC.

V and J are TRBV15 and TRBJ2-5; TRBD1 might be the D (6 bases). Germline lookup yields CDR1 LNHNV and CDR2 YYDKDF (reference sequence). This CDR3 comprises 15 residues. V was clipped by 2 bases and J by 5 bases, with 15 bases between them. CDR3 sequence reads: CATSRSWGRLETQYF. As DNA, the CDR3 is TGTGCCACCAGCAGAAGCTGGGGGCGACTTGAGACCCAGTACTTC. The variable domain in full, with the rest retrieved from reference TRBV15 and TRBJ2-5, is DAMVIQNPRYQVTQFGKPVTLSCSQTLNHNVMYWYQQKSSQAPKLLFHYYDKDFNNEADTPDNFQSRRPNTSFCFLDIRSPGLGDTAMYLCATSRSWGRLETQYFGPGTRLLVL.

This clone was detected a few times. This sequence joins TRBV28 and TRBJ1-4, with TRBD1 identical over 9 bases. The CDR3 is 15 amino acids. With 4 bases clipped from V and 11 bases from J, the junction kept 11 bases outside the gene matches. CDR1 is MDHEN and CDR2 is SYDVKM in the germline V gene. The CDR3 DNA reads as TGTGCCAGCAGTTCCCACAGGGGGCGCGGGCCGAAACTGTTTTTT. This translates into CASSSHRGRGPKLFF.

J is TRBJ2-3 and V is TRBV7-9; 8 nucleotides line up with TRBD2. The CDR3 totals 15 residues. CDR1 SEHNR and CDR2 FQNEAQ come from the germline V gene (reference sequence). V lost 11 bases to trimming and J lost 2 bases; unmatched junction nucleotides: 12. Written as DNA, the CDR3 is TGTGCCGGTCACCAAGCGGGAGAGGTCACAGATACGCAGTATTTT. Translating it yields CAGHQAGEVTDTQYF.

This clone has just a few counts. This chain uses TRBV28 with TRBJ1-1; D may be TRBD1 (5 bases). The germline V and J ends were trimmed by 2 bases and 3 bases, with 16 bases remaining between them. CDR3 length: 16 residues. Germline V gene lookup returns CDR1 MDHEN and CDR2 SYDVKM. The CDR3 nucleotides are TGTGCCAGCAGTTTAGAGGCAGGGTCAAGGTACACTGAAGCTTTCTTT. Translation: CASSLEAGSRYTEAFF. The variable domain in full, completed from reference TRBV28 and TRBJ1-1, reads DVKVTQSSRYLVKRTGEKVFLECVQDMDHENMFWYRQDPGLGLRLIYFSYDVKMKEKGDIPEGYSVSREKKERFSLILESASTNQTSMYLCASSLEAGSRYTEAFFGQGTRLTVV.

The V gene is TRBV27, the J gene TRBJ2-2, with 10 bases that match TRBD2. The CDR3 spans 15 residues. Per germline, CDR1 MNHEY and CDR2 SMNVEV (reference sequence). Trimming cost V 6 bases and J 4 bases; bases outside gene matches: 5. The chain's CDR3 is CASRVAGGSTGELFF. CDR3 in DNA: TGTGCCAGCAGAGTAGCGGGAGGTTCCACCGGGGAGCTGTTTTTT.

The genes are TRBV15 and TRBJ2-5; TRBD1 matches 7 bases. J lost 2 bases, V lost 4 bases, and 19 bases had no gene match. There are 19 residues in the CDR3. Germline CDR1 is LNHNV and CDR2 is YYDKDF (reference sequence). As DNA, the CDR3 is TGTGCCACCAGCACCATTCCCACCACGGGACAGACCATTCAAGAGACCCAGTACTTC. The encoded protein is CATSTIPTTGQTIQETQYF.

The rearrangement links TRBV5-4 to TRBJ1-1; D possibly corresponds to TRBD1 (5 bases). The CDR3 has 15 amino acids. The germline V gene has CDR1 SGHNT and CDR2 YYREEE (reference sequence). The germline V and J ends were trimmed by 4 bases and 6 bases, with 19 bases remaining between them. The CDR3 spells CASSATEPILPEAFF. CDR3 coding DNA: TGTGCCAGCAGCGCGACAGAACCTATTCTTCCTGAAGCTTTCTTT.

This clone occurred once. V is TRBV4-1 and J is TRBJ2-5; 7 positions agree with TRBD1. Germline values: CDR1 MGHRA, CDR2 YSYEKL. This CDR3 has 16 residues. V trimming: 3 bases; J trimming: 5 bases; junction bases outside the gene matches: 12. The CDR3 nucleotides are TGCGCCAGCAGCCACCCCCGACAGGGAGACACGGAGACCCAGTACTTC. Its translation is CASSHPRQGDTETQYF.

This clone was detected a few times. CDR3 protein: CASSQEIQDSYEQYF. The CDR3 DNA is TGCGCCAGCAGCCAAGAAATACAGGACTCCTACGAGCAGTACTTC. V is TRBV4-1 and J is TRBJ2-7; TRBD1 might be the D (5 bases). Trimming shortened V by 0 bases and J by 0 bases, and 9 bases separated the two germline ends. CDR3 length: 15 residues. The V gene's germline CDR1 is MGHRA and CDR2 YSYEKL.

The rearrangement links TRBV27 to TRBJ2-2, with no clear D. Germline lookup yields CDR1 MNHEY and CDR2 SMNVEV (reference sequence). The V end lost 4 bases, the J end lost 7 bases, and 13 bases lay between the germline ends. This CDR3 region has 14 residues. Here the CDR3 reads CASSSPKKDGELFF. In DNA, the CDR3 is TGTGCCAGCAGTTCCCCAAAAAAGGACGGGGAGCTGTTTTTT.

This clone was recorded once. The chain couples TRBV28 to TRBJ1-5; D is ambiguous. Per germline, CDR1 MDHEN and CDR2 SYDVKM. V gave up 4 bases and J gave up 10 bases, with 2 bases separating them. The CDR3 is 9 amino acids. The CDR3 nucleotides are TGTGCCAGCAGTTCCCCCCAGCATTTT. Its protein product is CASSSPQHF.

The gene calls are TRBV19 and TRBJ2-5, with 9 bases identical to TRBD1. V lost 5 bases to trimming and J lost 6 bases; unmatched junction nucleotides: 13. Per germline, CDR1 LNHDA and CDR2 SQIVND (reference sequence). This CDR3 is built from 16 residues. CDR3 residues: CASSASGTGFLKTQYF. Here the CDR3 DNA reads TGTGCCAGTAGTGCCTCCGGGACAGGGTTTTTAAAGACCCAGTACTTC.

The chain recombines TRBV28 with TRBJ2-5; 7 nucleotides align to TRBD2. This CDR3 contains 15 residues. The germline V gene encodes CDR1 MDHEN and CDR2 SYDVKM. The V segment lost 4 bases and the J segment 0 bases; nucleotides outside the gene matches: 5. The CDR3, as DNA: TGTGCCAGCAGTTCCTCACTAGCGAACCAAGAGACCCAGTACTTC. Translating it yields CASSSSLANQETQYF.

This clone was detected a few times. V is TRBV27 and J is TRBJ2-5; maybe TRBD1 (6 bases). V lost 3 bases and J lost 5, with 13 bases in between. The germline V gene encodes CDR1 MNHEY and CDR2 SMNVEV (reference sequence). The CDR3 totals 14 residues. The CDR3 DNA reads TGTGCCAGCAGTTTCGTGGCAGGGGATGAGACCCAGTACTTC. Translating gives CASSFVAGDETQYF.

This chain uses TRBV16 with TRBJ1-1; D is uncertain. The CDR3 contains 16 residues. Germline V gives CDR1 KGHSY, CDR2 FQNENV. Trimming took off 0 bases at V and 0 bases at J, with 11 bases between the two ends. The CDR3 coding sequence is TGTGCCAGCAGCCAATCAAACACTGACATGAACACTGAAGCTTTCTTT. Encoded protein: CASSQSNTDMNTEAFF. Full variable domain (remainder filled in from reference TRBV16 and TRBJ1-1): GEEVAQTPKHLVRGEGQKAKLYCAPIKGHSYVFWYQQVLKNEFKFLISFQNENVFDETGMPKERFSAKCLPNSPCSLEIQATKLEDSAVYFCASSQSNTDMNTEAFFGQGTRLTVV.

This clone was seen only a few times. The CDR3 DNA follows: TGTGCCAGCAGTTTTGTGGGTGGGAATTACGAGCAGTACTTC. Translating it yields CASSFVGGNYEQYF. The rearrangement links TRBV28 to TRBJ2-7; no firm D call. Trimming removed 3 bases at V and 4 bases at J, with 13 bases between. Germline V gene sequence: CDR1 MDHEN, CDR2 SYDVKM. There are 14 residues in the CDR3.

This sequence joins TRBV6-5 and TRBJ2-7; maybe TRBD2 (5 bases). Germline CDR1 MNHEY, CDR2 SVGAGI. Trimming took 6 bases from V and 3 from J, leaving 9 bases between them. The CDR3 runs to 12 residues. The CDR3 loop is CASSFDYYEQYF. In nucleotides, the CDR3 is TGTGCCAGCAGCTTCGACTACTACGAGCAGTACTTC.

CDR3 protein: CASSGGQTYNEQFF. DNA for the CDR3: TGTGCCAGCAGCGGGGGACAGACCTACAATGAGCAGTTCTTC. The rearrangement uses TRBV5-4 and TRBJ2-1, with 7 bases aligning to TRBD1. The V segment lost 4 bases and the J segment 2 bases; nucleotides outside the gene matches: 3. Looked up from germline, CDR1 is SGHNT and CDR2 is YYREEE (reference sequence). The CDR3 is made up of 14 amino acids. The entire variable domain, with the rest obtained from reference TRBV5-4 and TRBJ2-1, is as follows: ETGVTQSPTHLIKTRGQQVTLRCSSQSGHNTVSWYQQALGQGPQFIFQYYREEENGRGNFPPRFSGLQFPNYSSELNVNALELDDSALYLCASSGGQTYNEQFFGPGTRLTVL.

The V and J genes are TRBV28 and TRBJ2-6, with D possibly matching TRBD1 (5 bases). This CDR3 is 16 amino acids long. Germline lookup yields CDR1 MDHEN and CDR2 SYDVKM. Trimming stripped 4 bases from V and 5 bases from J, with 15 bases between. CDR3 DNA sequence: TGTGCCAGCAGTTCCACTACAGGCGCACGGGCCAACGTCCTGACTTTC. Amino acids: CASSSTTGARANVLTF.

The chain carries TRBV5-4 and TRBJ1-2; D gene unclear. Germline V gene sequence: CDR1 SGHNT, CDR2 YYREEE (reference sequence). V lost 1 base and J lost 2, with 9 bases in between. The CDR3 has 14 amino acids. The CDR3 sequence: CASSLFGLNYGYTF. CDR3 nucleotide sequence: TGTGCCAGCAGCTTGTTCGGACTAAACTATGGCTACACCTTC.

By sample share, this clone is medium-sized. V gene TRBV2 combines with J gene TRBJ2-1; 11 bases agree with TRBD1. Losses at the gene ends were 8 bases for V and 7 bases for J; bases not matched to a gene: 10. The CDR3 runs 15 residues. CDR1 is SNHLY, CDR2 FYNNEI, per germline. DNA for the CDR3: TGTGCCAGCGGATGGTCCGGGACAGGGGGTAATGAGCAGTTCTTC. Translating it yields CASGWSGTGGNEQFF. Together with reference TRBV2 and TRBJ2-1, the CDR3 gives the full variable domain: EPEVTQTPSHQVTQMGQEVILRCVPISNHLYFYWYRQILGQKVEFLVSFYNNEISEKSEIFDDQFSVERPDGSNFTLKIRSTKLEDSAMYFCASGWSGTGGNEQFFGPGTRLTVL.

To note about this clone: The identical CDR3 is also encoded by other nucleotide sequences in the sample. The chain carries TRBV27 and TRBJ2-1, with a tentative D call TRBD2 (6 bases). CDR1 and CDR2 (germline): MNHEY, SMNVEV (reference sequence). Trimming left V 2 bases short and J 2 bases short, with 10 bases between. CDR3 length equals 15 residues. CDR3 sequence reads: CASSLEAGTYNEQFF. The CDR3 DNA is TGTGCCAGCAGTTTAGAGGCGGGAACCTACAATGAGCAGTTCTTC.

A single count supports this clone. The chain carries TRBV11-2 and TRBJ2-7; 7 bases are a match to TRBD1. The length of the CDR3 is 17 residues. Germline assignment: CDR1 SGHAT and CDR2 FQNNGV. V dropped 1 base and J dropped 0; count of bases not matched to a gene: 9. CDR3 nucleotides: TGTGCCAGCAGCTTAGGGTCAGGGGGTCCGAGCTCCTACGAGCAGTACTTC. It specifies CASSLGSGGPSSYEQYF.